The 20 T cell receptor beta chains listed next were all sequenced from one sample in a study of cytomegalovirus exposure and HLA in healthy donors. The PCR employed 60 Vbeta primers together with 13 Jbeta primers. Method: immunoSEQ multiplex PCR; TCRdb's copy keeps in-frame clones and lacks some. The table includes 180,000 or so clones, over 80% detected once. Material for sequencing was PBMCs. The receptors derive from a girl aged 10-17 years in good health and CMV-seropositive.

The chain links TRBV6-1 to TRBJ1-1; D is undetermined. This CDR3 is built from 13 residues. Trimming stripped 0 bases from V and 6 bases from J, with 8 bases between. The V gene's germline CDR1 is MNHNS and CDR2 SASEGT. The CDR3 spells CASSEAGRSEAFF. The CDR3 DNA reads as TGTGCCAGCAGTGAAGCGGGCAGGTCTGAAGCTTTCTTT.

This chain links TRBV5-1 with TRBJ2-7; 10 bases are a match to TRBD1. The CDR3 runs to 13 residues. In germline, CDR1 is SGHRS, CDR2 YFSETQ. The J segment lost 4 bases and the V segment lost 4 bases, leaving 2 bases of the junction unmatched. The CDR3 DNA is TGCGCCAGCAGCACGGGACAGGGGTACGAGCAGTACTTC. Amino acids: CASSTGQGYEQYF.

The chain uses TRBV5-1 and TRBJ1-2; TRBD1 matches at 8 bases. The germline V gene has CDR1 SGHRS and CDR2 YFSETQ. The CDR3 is 17 amino acids. J gave up 0 bases and V 0 bases, and 7 bases lay outside the gene matches. The DNA of the CDR3 is TGCGCCAGCAGCTTGGGGACAGGGAAAATTGCTAACTATGGCTACACCTTC. Its translation is CASSLGTGKIANYGYTF.

The chain recombines TRBV7-9 with TRBJ1-2; D perhaps matches TRBD1 (6 bases). V lost 4 bases, J lost 4 bases, and 10 bases lay in between. Germline V gene data show CDR1 as SEHNR and CDR2 as FQNEAQ (reference sequence). The CDR3 loop spans 13 amino acids. The CDR3 region has the DNA TGTGCCAGCAGCTCGAGGACAGCCTATGGCTACACCTTC. This translates into CASSSRTAYGYTF.

J is TRBJ1-5 and V is TRBV30; TRBD1 aligns across 8 bases. CDR1 and CDR2 (germline): GTSNPN, SVGIG (reference sequence). The CDR3 spans 14 residues. Losses at the gene ends were 2 bases for V and 3 bases for J; bases not matched to a gene: 3. CDR3 protein: CAWSRQGNNQPQHF. Here the CDR3 DNA reads TGTGCCTGGAGTAGACAGGGGAACAATCAGCCCCAGCATTTT.

The V and J genes are TRBV6-1 and TRBJ2-3; 9 bases align to TRBD1. The CDR3 sequence is 16 residues long. CDR1 and CDR2 from the germline V gene are MNHNS and SASEGT. The trim removed 2 bases at V and 3 bases at J, leaving 6 bases unmatched. The DNA of the CDR3 is TGTGCCAGCAGTGAATTGGGGACAGGGTGGACAGATACGCAGTATTTT. Amino acids: CASSELGTGWTDTQYF.

The V and J genes are TRBV19 and TRBJ2-7; possibly TRBD2 for D (5 bases). V was trimmed by 3 bases and J by 1 base, leaving 13 bases between them. Germline lookup yields CDR1 LNHDA and CDR2 SQIVND (reference sequence). CDR3 length: 15 residues. The CDR3 DNA reads as TGTGCCAGTAGTATGGCTGGACGGGGATCCTACGAGCAGTACTTC. Amino acid sequence: CASSMAGRGSYEQYF. The full variable domain, in which reference TRBV19 and TRBJ2-7 provide the parts outside the CDR3, is DGGITQSPKYLFRKEGQNVTLSCEQNLNHDAMYWYRQDPGQGLRLIYYSQIVNDFQKGDIAEGYSVSREKKESFPLTVTSAQKNPTAFYLCASSMAGRGSYEQYFGPGTRLTVT.

CDR3 DNA sequence: TGTGCCAGCAGTTTACAGCGGGGGTACAATGAGCAGTTCTTC. It encodes CASSLQRGYNEQFF. The chain is built from TRBV27 and TRBJ2-1; 8 nucleotides match TRBD2. With 2 bases clipped from V and 4 bases from J, the junction kept 1 base outside the gene matches. Germline lookup yields CDR1 MNHEY and CDR2 SMNVEV (reference sequence). This CDR3 spans 14 amino acids.

In its sample, this clone was seen a few times. V gene TRBV5-6 combines with J gene TRBJ2-7; unclear D gene. Trimming cost V 0 bases and J 3 bases, with 7 bases left between them. Germline assignment: CDR1 SGHDT and CDR2 YYEEEE. The CDR3 runs 13 residues. The CDR3 here is CASSLAGHYEQYF. CDR3 DNA sequence: TGTGCCAGCAGCTTGGCAGGCCACTACGAGCAGTACTTC.

The V gene is TRBV7-8, the J gene TRBJ1-2; D is ambiguous. Germline V gene data show CDR1 as SGHVS and CDR2 as FQNEAQ. The CDR3 extends over 13 amino acids. V was shortened by 4 bases and J by 4 bases, with 10 bases between the two germline ends. CDR3: CASSSTVLYGYTF. In DNA form, the CDR3 reads TGTGCCAGCAGCTCCACAGTACTCTATGGCTACACCTTC.

The rearrangement uses TRBV7-9 and TRBJ1-4; TRBD1 matches 9 bases. CDR1 and CDR2 from the germline V gene are SEHNR and FQNEAQ (reference sequence). The V gene end was trimmed by 1 base and the J gene end by 6 bases; junction bases not matched to a gene: 3. This CDR3 is 15 amino acids long. CDR3 DNA: TGTGCCAGCAGCTTAGACCGGGACAGGGATGAAAAACTGTTTTTT. Translating it yields CASSLDRDRDEKLFF.

The rearrangement uses TRBV10-1 and TRBJ1-1; D is unresolved. V was cut by 5 bases and J by 3 bases, with 19 bases left in between. The V gene's germline CDR1 is WNHNN and CDR2 SYGVQD (reference sequence). The CDR3 is 16 amino acids. The CDR3 reads CASSSQRTPLHTEAFF. The CDR3 DNA reads TGCGCCAGCAGTTCCCAGCGGACCCCTCTTCACACTGAAGCTTTCTTT.

The chain is built from TRBV5-1 and TRBJ2-5; D is unclear. Germline values: CDR1 SGHRS, CDR2 YFSETQ. Deletions cut 4 bases from V and 1 base from J, with 14 bases between. This CDR3 comprises 15 residues. The CDR3 DNA follows: TGCGCCAGCAGCGGCGGTCTGGCAGTCCAAGAGACCCAGTACTTC. This codes for CASSGGLAVQETQYF.

The chain joins TRBV27 to TRBJ2-3; D is possibly TRBD1 (5 bases). V was cut by 4 bases and J by 3 bases, with 14 bases left in between. Per germline, CDR1 MNHEY and CDR2 SMNVEV (reference sequence). CDR3 length: 15 amino acids. CDR3 in amino acids: CASSSLGQETDTQYF. CDR3 DNA sequence: TGTGCCAGCAGTTCTCTGGGGCAGGAAACAGATACGCAGTATTTT.

This chain joins TRBV10-2 and TRBJ2-1; D gene ambiguous. V was pared by 3 bases and J by 5 bases, with 17 bases between. CDR1 WSHSY and CDR2 SAAADI come from the germline V gene. The CDR3 is 16 residues long. The CDR3, as DNA: TGCGCCAGCAGTGACGAGCGCCCTAGTCACAACAATGAGCAGTTCTTC. This translates into CASSDERPSHNNEQFF.

J is TRBJ2-7 and V is TRBV27; weak D call: TRBD2 (5 bases). The CDR3 runs to 16 residues. Trimming cost V 1 base and J 1 base, with 14 bases left between them. Germline values: CDR1 MNHEY, CDR2 SMNVEV (reference sequence). The CDR3 is CASSLYGLRDSYEQYF. CDR3 in DNA: TGTGCCAGCAGTTTATACGGTCTACGGGATTCCTACGAGCAGTACTTC.

This clone showed up just once. The chain employs TRBV11-2 and TRBJ2-3; 8 bases map to TRBD1. Germline values: CDR1 SGHAT, CDR2 FQNNGV. The CDR3 is made up of 13 amino acids. V was clipped by 1 base and J by 6 bases; unmatched bases: 0. This chain's CDR3 is CASSLGQGDTQYF. The CDR3, as DNA: TGTGCCAGCAGCTTAGGACAGGGGGATACGCAGTATTTT.

The gene calls are TRBV4-1 and TRBJ2-7, with D possibly TRBD1 on 5 matching bases. The CDR3 extends over 15 amino acids. The ends were cut back, 7 bases at V and 0 bases at J, with 16 bases in the middle. Germline values: CDR1 MGHRA, CDR2 YSYEKL. The CDR3 spells CASKVEDTGSYEQYF. CDR3 bases: TGCGCCAGCAAAGTCGAAGACACAGGCTCCTACGAGCAGTACTTC.

The chain uses TRBV15 and TRBJ2-3; no firm D call. This CDR3 spans 13 amino acids. Germline V gives CDR1 LNHNV, CDR2 YYDKDF (reference sequence). V lost 4 bases and J lost 6, with 11 bases in between. The CDR3 nucleotides read TGTGCCACCAGCACGTCCGAGCCCGATACGCAGTATTTT. Translated, it gives CATSTSEPDTQYF. Full variable domain (remainder filled in from reference TRBV15 and TRBJ2-3): DAMVIQNPRYQVTQFGKPVTLSCSQTLNHNVMYWYQQKSSQAPKLLFHYYDKDFNNEADTPDNFQSRRPNTSFCFLDIRSPGLGDTAMYLCATSTSEPDTQYFGPGTRLTVL.

This clone was seen a few times. V and J are TRBV29-1 and TRBJ2-7; perhaps TRBD1 as D (5 bases). Trimming took 4 bases from V and 4 from J, leaving 11 bases between them. CDR1 is SQVTM and CDR2 is ANQGSEA in the germline V gene. This CDR3 is built from 12 residues. CDR3 loop: CSVGEPGYEQYF. The CDR3 nucleotides are TGCAGCGTTGGCGAACCAGGGTACGAGCAGTACTTC.